A selection of T cell receptor beta chains follows, all from one sample in a study of blood T cell repertoires in COVID-19. Libraries were prepared by immunoSEQ multiplex PCR; TCRdb keeps only in-frame clonotypes and omits some of them. The sample holds about 55,000 clones, 75% to 95% seen once. Input material: peripheral blood. These receptors all come from a human donor with active COVID-19. The donor label of this sample is uncertain. The CDR3 runs from the conserved cysteine through the conserved F or W. Where a row states a size, it is once, few, many or the class of an expanded clone; other rows omit it.

V gene: TRBV24-1
clone size: -
CDR3 protein: CATRGGGETQYF

V gene: TRBV10-3
clone size: -
CDR3 protein: CATRAGSTDTQYF

V gene: TRBV2
clone size: -
CDR3 protein: CASKRGLQETQYF

V gene: TRBV5-5
clone size: -
CDR3 protein: CASSPTDRVTFTSNQPQHF

V gene: TRBV9
clone size: -
CDR3 protein: CASSVGRGTDTQYF

V gene: TRBV5-4
clone size: -
CDR3 protein: CASSFLAGESYEQYF

V gene: TRBV29-1
clone size: -
CDR3 protein: CGIAGGATNTGELFF

V gene: TRBV15
clone size: -
CDR3 protein: CATSRLFGLAGGQDTQYF

V gene: TRBV6-5
clone size: -
CDR3 protein: CASNRGRADTQYF

V gene: TRBV28
clone size: -
CDR3 protein: CASSSTGWGETQYF

V gene: TRBV7-9
clone size: -
CDR3 protein: CASSPIGQGLNQPQHF

V gene: TRBV5-1
clone size: -
CDR3 protein: CASSLAQGGAGNYGYTF

V gene: TRBV5-1
clone size: -
CDR3 protein: CASSLNRGSNTEAFF

V gene: TRBV5-4
clone size: -
CDR3 protein: CASSLAGTGEVGYTF

V gene: TRBV5-1
clone size: -
CDR3 protein: CASSLESIGQGNQPQHF

V gene: TRBV18
clone size: -
CDR3 protein: CASSPLQFNQPQHF

V gene: TRBV6-6
clone size: -
CDR3 protein: CASRQGTSNQPQHF

V gene: TRBV20-1
clone size: -
CDR3 protein: CSASGPSKVTQYF

V gene: TRBV5-8
clone size: -
CDR3 protein: CASIPAAGHNYGYTF

V gene: TRBV11-3
clone size: -
CDR3 protein: CASSSPNGLASNTGELFF

V gene: TRBV7-6
clone size: -
CDR3 protein: CASSPRTGDQPQHF

V gene: TRBV5-6
clone size: few
CDR3 protein: CASSPRQDSREEQYF

V gene: TRBV20-1
clone size: -
CDR3 protein: CSARSGHEQYF

V gene: TRBV5-1
clone size: -
CDR3 protein: CASSGGLAGSTDTQYF

V gene: TRBV30
clone size: -
CDR3 protein: CAWGKGQGGGGYTF

V gene: TRBV5-1
clone size: -
CDR3 protein: CASRQGTGELFF

V gene: TRBV5-4
clone size: once
CDR3 protein: CASSLASGGSYEQYF

V gene: TRBV19
clone size: -
CDR3 protein: CASSNYGRSELNTEAFF

V gene: TRBV10-3
clone size: -
CDR3 protein: CAISETRVGNTEAFF

V gene: TRBV28
clone size: -
CDR3 protein: CASSLIWPSSTGELFF

V gene: TRBV27
clone size: -
CDR3 protein: CASSWTSGYEQYF

V gene: TRBV5-4
clone size: -
CDR3 protein: CALRQRGGRETQYF

V gene: TRBV27
clone size: -
CDR3 protein: CASSPIGGLVDNEQFF

V gene: TRBV6-2/TRBV6-3
clone size: -
CDR3 protein: CASSPYSNQPQHF

V gene: TRBV11-3
clone size: -
CDR3 protein: CASSSRTGSRTDTQYF

V gene: TRBV28
clone size: -
CDR3 protein: CASGSRQDSYEQYF

V gene: TRBV30
clone size: -
CDR3 protein: CAGTRVRTEAFF

V gene: TRBV19
clone size: -
CDR3 protein: CASSISGHDTEAFF

V gene: TRBV25-1
clone size: -
CDR3 protein: CASSESTSGGLYNEQFF

V gene: TRBV27
clone size: -
CDR3 protein: CASSLSGGNYGYTF